This TCR beta chain was recovered during a study of radiation and T cells in renal cell carcinoma. Background on the study: Nephrectomy followed 15 Gy stereotactic body radiation by 4 weeks.

Germline CDR1 is LNHDA and CDR2 is SQIVND (reference sequence). The CDR3 has 14 residues. With 7 bases removed from V and 0 bases from J, the gap between germline ends came to 10 bases. Study findings and constraints: In blood, top tumor clones expanded by 2 weeks, shrinking by 4.

For this clone: No antigen is known for it. Other DNA sequences of this sample code for an identical CDR3.

Documented time point: baseline pretreatment blood. Noted treatment: 15 Gy SBRT to primary tumor, nephrectomy 4 weeks later. The tumor was a clear cell renal cell carcinoma. TCRdb keeps only in-frame clones here, not all; method: immunoSEQ multiplex PCR. The sample yields approximately 63,000 clones, 60% to 85% seen once. Specimen: blood, collected from a patient whose treatment included radiotherapy and nephrectomy. The receptor was derived from a man between 60 and 75 years old with renal cell carcinoma. The V call is TRBV19, the J call TRBJ1-5; D is undetermined. CDR3 nucleotide sequence: TGTGCCAGTACCGGGGTTGGTAGCAATCAGCCCCAGCATTTT. This gives the protein CASTGVGSNQPQHF. Looking up the rest from reference TRBV19 and TRBJ1-5 gives the full variable domain: DGGITQSPKYLFRKEGQNVTLSCEQNLNHDAMYWYRQDPGQGLRLIYYSQIVNDFQKGDIAEGYSVSREKKESFPLTVTSAQKNPTAFYLCASTGVGSNQPQHFGDGTRLSIL.